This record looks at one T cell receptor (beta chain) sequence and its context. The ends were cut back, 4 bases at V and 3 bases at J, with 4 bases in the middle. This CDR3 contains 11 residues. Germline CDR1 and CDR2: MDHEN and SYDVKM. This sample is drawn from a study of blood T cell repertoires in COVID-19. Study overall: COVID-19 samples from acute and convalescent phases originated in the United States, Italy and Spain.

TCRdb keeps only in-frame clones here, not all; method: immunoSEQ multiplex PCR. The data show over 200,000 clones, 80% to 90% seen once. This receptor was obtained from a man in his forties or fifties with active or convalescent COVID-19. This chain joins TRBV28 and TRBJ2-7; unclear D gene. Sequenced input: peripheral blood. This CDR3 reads CASSYNYEQYF. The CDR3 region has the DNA TGTGCCAGCAGTTATAACTACGAGCAGTACTTC. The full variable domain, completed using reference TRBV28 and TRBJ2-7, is DVKVTQSSRYLVKRTGEKVFLECVQDMDHENMFWYRQDPGLGLRLIYFSYDVKMKEKGDIPEGYSVSREKKERFSLILESASTNQTSMYLCASSYNYEQYFGPGTRLTVT.